A single sample gave rise to the 9 T cell receptor beta chains below, sequenced in a study of blood T cell repertoires in COVID-19. Data came from immunoSEQ multiplex PCR; TCRdb stores just in-frame clones and leaves some out. The table lists some 400,000 clones, 81% of them singletons. Material: peripheral blood. Source of these receptors: a human donor with acute or convalescent COVID-19. The donor label of this sample is uncertain.

The chain couples TRBV2 to TRBJ2-5, with 7 bases identical to TRBD1. TRBJ2-7 matches the DNA end more closely, so the J call is doubtful. The germline gives CDR1 SNHLY, CDR2 FYNNEI. The CDR3 covers 14 residues. Here the CDR3 DNA reads TGTGCCAGCAGTGAAGGGGACAGACCCTACGAGCAGTACTTC. This codes for CASSEGDRPYEQYF.

J is TRBJ2-3 and V is TRBV7-9; 9 nucleotides line up with TRBD2. This CDR3 is built from 16 residues. The V gene end was trimmed by 1 base and the J gene end by 4 bases; junction bases not matched to a gene: 6. CDR1 SEHNR and CDR2 FQNEAQ come from the germline V gene (reference sequence). DNA for the CDR3: TGTGCCAGCAGCTTAGTGGCTAGCGGGAAAGCAGATACGCAGTATTTT. Translated, it gives CASSLVASGKADTQYF.

This sequence joins TRBV19 and TRBJ1-5, with 9 positions matching TRBD1. J lost 1 base, V lost 5 bases, and 9 bases had no gene match. Germline lookup yields CDR1 LNHDA and CDR2 SQIVND (reference sequence). CDR3 length: 17 residues. CDR3 residues: CASSSPPGTGSNQPQHF. The CDR3 coding sequence is TGTGCCAGTAGTTCACCCCCGGGGACAGGGAGCAATCAGCCCCAGCATTTT.

The V and J genes are TRBV4-2 and TRBJ1-4, with TRBD1 matching over 10 bases. The CDR3 length is 15 residues. Trimming cost V 4 bases and J 5 bases; bases outside gene matches: 4. CDR1 is LGHNA, CDR2 YNFKEQ, per germline. The CDR3 bases are TGTGCCAGCAGCCGGGACAGGGGAAAAAATGAAAAACTGTTTTTT. Translation gives CASSRDRGKNEKLFF.

V usage is TRBV7-9 and J usage is TRBJ2-5, with 11 bases aligning to TRBD2. CDR3 length: 13 amino acids. Per germline, CDR1 SEHNR and CDR2 FQNEAQ (reference sequence). V lost 4 bases, J lost 5 bases, and 0 bases stayed unmatched. As DNA, the CDR3 is TGTGCCAGCAGCTCTAGCGGGGGGGAGACCCAGTACTTC. The encoded protein is CASSSSGGETQYF.

The chain links TRBV6-2 or TRBV6-3 to TRBJ1-1, with a tentative D call TRBD1 (5 bases). The V gene lost 4 bases and the J gene lost 1 base, with 10 bases spanning the gap. The V gene's germline CDR1 is MNHEY and CDR2 SVGEGT. The CDR3 has 14 amino acids. The CDR3, as DNA: TGTGCCAGCAGTTTCGACAGCAGGAACACTGAAGCTTTCTTT. This gives the protein CASSFDSRNTEAFF.

The chain has TRBV28 and TRBJ2-4, with a weak D call TRBD1 (6 bases). Trimming took off 1 base at V and 7 bases at J, with 20 bases between the two ends. This CDR3 is built from 17 residues. The V gene's germline CDR1 is MDHEN and CDR2 SYDVKM. In nucleotides, the CDR3 is TGTGCCAGCAGTTTATACGCGCTACGAAACAGGGATAACATTCAGTACTTC. It yields the protein CASSLYALRNRDNIQYF.

This chain connects TRBV5-4 to TRBJ1-1; D is possibly TRBD1 (6 bases). The length of the CDR3 is 13 residues. Trimming removed 2 bases from V and 10 bases from J, with 15 bases in between. In germline, CDR1 is SGHNT, CDR2 YYREEE (reference sequence). CDR3 residues: CASSFPQQGLAFF. The CDR3 nucleotides are TGTGCCAGCAGCTTTCCTCAACAGGGTTTAGCTTTCTTT. Using reference TRBV5-4 and TRBJ1-1 for the parts outside the CDR3, the full variable domain is ETGVTQSPTHLIKTRGQQVTLRCSSQSGHNTVSWYQQALGQGPQFIFQYYREEENGRGNFPPRFSGLQFPNYSSELNVNALELDDSALYLCASSFPQQGLAFFGQGTRLTVV.

The CDR3 DNA follows: TGTGCCATCAGCGAAGCCTCGCCCCGAACGAACACTGAAGCTTTCTTT. Translating it yields CAISEASPRTNTEAFF. The chain couples TRBV10-3 to TRBJ1-1; no definite D call. V lost 6 bases and J 1 base, leaving 18 bases between the germline ends. This CDR3 region has 16 residues. The germline V gene has CDR1 ENHRY and CDR2 SYGVKD.